This T cell receptor beta chain was captured in a study of cytomegalovirus exposure and HLA in healthy donors. For the study at large: There were 117 million unique TCR beta sequences, drawn from 150 million to 200 million T cells, in an earlier analysis.

PCR employed 60 Vbeta and 13 Jbeta primers. Assay used: immunoSEQ multiplex PCR; TCRdb lists only in-frame clones, some missing. The table has 95,000 to 100,000 clones, about 80% seen once. This clone has more than one count but fewer than ten. The junction does not match germline at one end; this may be a read error. This CDR3 has 17 residues. CDR1 is SEHNR, CDR2 FQNEAQ, per germline (reference sequence). J is TRBJ1-2 and V is TRBV7-9; D not certain. The sequencing sample was made of PBMCs. This receptor was obtained from a man aged 40-50 years in good health and CMV-seronegative. CDR3 protein: CSSSYLGKVRETKAFTF. The DNA for the CDR3 is TGTTCCAGCAGCTACTTGGGGAAGGTGCGGGAGACTAAGGCCTTCACCTTC.